The 14 T cell receptor beta chains below come from one sample, sequenced in a study of T cell responses to AZD1222 COVID-19 vaccine. Measured with immunoSEQ multiplex PCR; TCRdb has only the in-frame clones, and not every one. This table has some 170,000 clones, 90% to 95% appearing once. The sample in question was peripheral blood, obtained on day 0 of MenACWY control vaccination. The receptors were gathered from an adult in good health.

The rearrangement joins TRBV9 to TRBJ2-1, with 7 bases fitting TRBD2. CDR3 size: 16 residues. From germline, CDR1 is SGDLS and CDR2 YYNGEE. The ends lost 0 bases at V and 2 bases at J; junction bases unmatched: 5. In DNA form, the CDR3 reads TGTGCCAGCAGCGTAGCCGGGAGGCTCACCTACAATGAGCAGTTCTTC. It specifies CASSVAGRLTYNEQFF.

This chain joins TRBV2 and TRBJ2-7; perhaps TRBD1 as D (6 bases). The CDR3 extends over 17 amino acids. CDR1 SNHLY and CDR2 FYNNEI come from the germline V gene. V lost 2 bases and J lost 0, with 17 bases in between. The chain's CDR3 is CASSEPPAGAYSYEQYF. The CDR3 nucleotides are TGTGCCAGCAGTGAACCCCCTGCAGGGGCCTACTCCTACGAGCAGTACTTC.

The rearrangement links TRBV5-1 to TRBJ1-3; a weak D match, TRBD1 (5 bases). V was clipped by 3 bases and J by 4 bases, with 20 bases between them. There are 17 residues in the CDR3. Germline CDR1 is SGHRS and CDR2 is YFSETQ. The DNA for the CDR3 is TGCGCCAGCAGCTCCGACCTCGGGACGTTATTCGGAAACACCATATATTTT. Translating it yields CASSSDLGTLFGNTIYF. Looking up the rest from reference TRBV5-1 and TRBJ1-3 gives the full variable domain: KAGVTQTPRYLIKTRGQQVTLSCSPISGHRSVSWYQQTPGQGLQFLFEYFSETQRNKGNFPGRFSGRQFSNSRSEMNVSTLELGDSALYLCASSSDLGTLFGNTIYFGEGSWLTVV.

The rearrangement uses TRBV7-2 and TRBJ1-2, with D perhaps TRBD1 (5 bases). V dropped 3 bases and J dropped 6 bases, with 20 bases sitting between them. Germline assignment: CDR1 SGHTA and CDR2 FQGNSA. The CDR3 is 16 residues long. DNA for the CDR3: TGTGCCAGCAGCTTCTCCGCGGGGGGACTTATAGATGGCTACACCTTC. It translates to CASSFSAGGLIDGYTF.

This chain connects TRBV3-1 (or the pseudogene TRBV3-2) to TRBJ1-1, with D hard to call. Trimming took 0 bases from V and 4 from J, leaving 9 bases between them. Per germline, CDR1 LGHDT and CDR2 YNNKEL (reference sequence). The CDR3 contains 14 residues. CDR3 residues: CASSQDRVGTEAFF. In DNA form, the CDR3 reads TGTGCCAGCAGCCAAGATCGGGTTGGCACTGAAGCTTTCTTT.

The CDR3 nucleotides read TGTGCCAGCAGGACAGGGGGCAATAACAATGAGCAGTTCTTC. Encoded protein: CASRTGGNNNEQFF. The V gene is TRBV28, the J gene TRBJ2-1; 10 bases fit TRBD1. Trimming at V came to 6 bases and at J to 5 bases, leaving 4 bases not matched to a gene. Germline assignment: CDR1 MDHEN and CDR2 SYDVKM. CDR3 length equals 14 residues.

The chain recombines TRBV3-1 (or the pseudogene TRBV3-2) with TRBJ2-3; 13 bases are a match to TRBD2. With V trimmed by 5 bases and J by 6 bases, 11 bases remained unmatched. Per the germline V gene, CDR1 is LGHDT and CDR2 is YNNKEL (reference sequence). The CDR3 is 17 amino acids. CDR3 residues: CASSSRTSGSTADTQYF. CDR3 nucleotides: TGTGCCAGCAGCTCACGGACTAGCGGGAGTACGGCGGATACGCAGTATTTT.

The chain is built from TRBV12-3 or TRBV12-4 and TRBJ1-1; the D is unclear. Trimming stripped 2 bases from V and 3 bases from J, with 1 base between. CDR3 length equals 11 residues. The DNA for the CDR3 is TGTGCCAGCAGTTTATACACTGAAGCTTTCTTT. Translating gives CASSLYTEAFF.

The chain employs TRBV9 and TRBJ2-3; the D is unclear. The CDR3 sequence is 14 residues long. Germline V lookup: CDR1 SGDLS, CDR2 YYNGEE. Trimming left V 0 bases short and J 4 bases short, with 9 bases between. The CDR3 reads CASSVGLSADTQYF. CDR3 nucleotide sequence: TGTGCCAGCAGCGTAGGGCTAAGTGCAGATACGCAGTATTTT. Full variable domain (missing parts from reference TRBV9 and TRBJ2-3): DSGVTQTPKHLITATGQRVTLRCSPRSGDLSVYWYQQSLDQGLQFLIQYYNGEERAKGNILERFSAQQFPDLHSELNLSSLELGDSALYFCASSVGLSADTQYFGPGTRLTVL.

This rearrangement joins TRBV27 to TRBJ2-2; D unclear. The CDR3 spans 13 residues. Germline CDR1 MNHEY, CDR2 SMNVEV (reference sequence). Trimming removed 7 bases at V and 5 bases at J, with 11 bases between. The CDR3 DNA follows: TGTGCCAGCACACCCAGTTTAACCGGGGAGCTGTTTTTT. Its protein is CASTPSLTGELFF.

The V gene is TRBV12-3 or TRBV12-4, the J gene TRBJ1-6; maybe TRBD1 (5 bases). V lost 7 bases, J lost 7 bases, and 11 bases lay in between. The CDR3 contains 13 residues. This CDR3 reads CASTGTGNSPLHF. In DNA form, the CDR3 reads TGTGCCAGCACAGGGACGGGGAATTCACCCCTCCACTTT.

This sequence joins TRBV19 and TRBJ1-2; possible D gene TRBD1, 6 bases. With 9 bases removed from V and 0 bases from J, the gap between germline ends came to 17 bases. This CDR3 is 15 amino acids long. Germline lookup yields CDR1 LNHDA and CDR2 SQIVND (reference sequence). The CDR3 sequence: CASRLGQLSNYGYTF. CDR3 DNA: TGTGCCAGCCGTCTCGGACAGCTCTCTAACTATGGCTACACCTTC.

This chain links TRBV27 with TRBJ1-2; D possibly corresponds to TRBD1 (5 bases). The CDR3 extends over 17 amino acids. Germline V gene sequence: CDR1 MNHEY, CDR2 SMNVEV (reference sequence). Trimming removed 8 bases at V and 5 bases at J, with 27 bases between. As DNA, the CDR3 is TGTGCCAGCGGCCCCACCCCGGGACCCCGGGCAGGATATGGCTACACCTTC. This translates into CASGPTPGPRAGYGYTF.

The chain uses TRBV27 and TRBJ2-3; D may match TRBD1 or TRBD2 (5 bases each). Trimming left V 1 base short and J 5 bases short, with 19 bases between. Germline loops: CDR1 MNHEY, CDR2 SMNVEV (reference sequence). The CDR3 runs 17 residues. The CDR3 protein is CASSLWGRAAQKDTQYF. CDR3 DNA: TGTGCCAGCAGTTTATGGGGACGAGCGGCACAGAAAGATACGCAGTATTTT.